Listed below are T cell receptor beta chains from one sample, sequenced in a study of T cell changes during pregnancy in multiple sclerosis. Assay used: immunoSEQ multiplex PCR; TCRdb lists only in-frame clones, some missing. Among some 60,000 clones listed, 80% to 95% were seen once. The sequenced sample was peripheral blood, obtained in the first trimester of pregnancy. These receptors all come from a female donor with multiple sclerosis, enrolled in a pregnancy study. The CDR3 runs from the conserved cysteine through the conserved F or W. A D gene is named only where the DNA matches it firmly. Clone size, where shown, is once, few, many, or a class for clones that have expanded.

j_call d_call v_call clone_size cdr3_aa cdr3_nt
TRBJ2-1 - TRBV7-2 - CASSVQSGLLTHEQFF TGTGCCAGCAGCGTCCAATCGGGACTCCTGACCCATGAGCAGTTCTTC
TRBJ2-1 TRBD1 TRBV18 - CASSPPQGASSGSYNEQFF TGTGCCAGCTCACCACCGCAGGGGGCGTCGTCTGGCTCCTACAATGAGCAGTTCTTC
TRBJ2-5 TRBD1 TRBV5-1 once CASSADWTGQETQYF TGCGCCAGCAGCGCCGATTGGACAGGCCAAGAGACCCAGTACTTC
TRBJ2-5 TRBD1 TRBV19 - CASSPASQGAFLYETQYF TGTGCCAGTAGTCCCGCCTCTCAGGGGGCTTTCCTTTACGAGACCCAGTACTTC
TRBJ1-2 - TRBV30 once CAWSVGQISNYGYTF TGTGCCTGGAGTGTAGGACAGATCTCTAACTATGGCTACACCTTC
TRBJ2-7 TRBD1 TRBV10-3 few CAIRGPGQLTYEQYF TGTGCCATCAGGGGGCCGGGACAGTTGACCTACGAGCAGTACTTC
TRBJ2-2 - TRBV7-9 - CASSLRGGANTGELFF TGTGCCAGCAGCTTAAGGGGCGGGGCGAACACCGGGGAGCTGTTTTTT
TRBJ1-4 TRBD1 TRBV7-9 - CASTTRDRGTQANEKLFF TGTGCCAGCACTACTAGGGACAGGGGGACGCAGGCTAATGAAAAACTGTTTTTT
TRBJ1-1 - TRBV2 once CARTTGMNTEAFF TGTGCCCGCACAACCGGGATGAACACTGAAGCTTTCTTT
TRBJ1-2 - TRBV11-2 - CASSLNGNYGYTF TGTGCCAGCAGCCTCAACGGGAACTATGGCTACACCTTC
TRBJ2-5 TRBD2 TRBV23-1 - CASSHPRGGKETQYF TGCGCCAGCAGTCACCCGCGGGGGGGTAAGGAGACCCAGTACTTC
TRBJ1-4 - TRBV11-1 - CASSGRTQKRKLFF TGTGCCAGCAGCGGTCGGACTCAGAAGCGAAAACTGTTTTTT
TRBJ2-7 - TRBV5-4 - CASSLDLPTGQGGSYEQYF TGTGCCAGCAGCTTGGACCTTCCAACTGGGCAAGGTGGCTCCTACGAGCAGTACTTC
TRBJ1-3 - TRBV2 - CASSEASGVGNTIYF TGTGCCAGCAGTGAAGCGTCAGGGGTTGGAAACACCATATATTTT
TRBJ2-3 TRBD2 TRBV5-6 - CASSFGLAGDTQYF TGTGCCAGCAGCTTCGGACTAGCAGGAGATACGCAGTATTTT
TRBJ1-6 TRBD1 TRBV5-4 - CASSLTGGSSPLHF TGTGCCAGCAGCCTCACAGGGGGAAGTTCACCCCTCCACTTT
TRBJ1-1 TRBD1 TRBV30 - CAWSHPRQGVWAEAFF TGTGCCTGGAGTCACCCCCGACAGGGGGTTTGGGCTGAAGCTTTCTTT
TRBJ1-4 - TRBV19 once CASSASGRTAPNEKLFF TGTGCCAGTAGTGCGTCCGGTCGGACAGCTCCGAATGAAAAACTGTTTTTT
TRBJ2-5 TRBD2 TRBV5-1 once CASSLGGGETQYF TGCGCCAGCAGCTTGGGGGGAGGGGAGACCCAGTACTTC
TRBJ1-1 TRBD1 TRBV7-9 - CASSLQTGVFSTEAFF TGTGCCAGCAGCCTCCAGACAGGGGTGTTCAGCACTGAAGCTTTCTTT
TRBJ2-3 TRBD2 TRBV7-3 - CASSPFTSGGTQYF TGTGCCAGCAGCCCGTTCACTAGCGGGGGCACCCAGTATTTT
TRBJ2-1 - TRBV10-3 - CAISESQGHYNEQFF TGTGCCATCAGTGAGTCTCAGGGACACTACAATGAGCAGTTCTTC
TRBJ2-3 TRBD2 TRBV6-6 - CASSFLTSVVTDTQYF TGTGCCAGCAGTTTTCTTACTAGCGTGGTCACAGATACGCAGTATTTT
TRBJ2-5 TRBD2 TRBV27 - CASSQLAGGQETQYF TGTGCCAGCAGTCAGCTAGCGGGTGGCCAAGAGACCCAGTACTTC
TRBJ2-5 - TRBV29-1 once CSVLRGIETQYF TGCAGCGTTCTTCGGGGAATAGAGACCCAGTACTTC